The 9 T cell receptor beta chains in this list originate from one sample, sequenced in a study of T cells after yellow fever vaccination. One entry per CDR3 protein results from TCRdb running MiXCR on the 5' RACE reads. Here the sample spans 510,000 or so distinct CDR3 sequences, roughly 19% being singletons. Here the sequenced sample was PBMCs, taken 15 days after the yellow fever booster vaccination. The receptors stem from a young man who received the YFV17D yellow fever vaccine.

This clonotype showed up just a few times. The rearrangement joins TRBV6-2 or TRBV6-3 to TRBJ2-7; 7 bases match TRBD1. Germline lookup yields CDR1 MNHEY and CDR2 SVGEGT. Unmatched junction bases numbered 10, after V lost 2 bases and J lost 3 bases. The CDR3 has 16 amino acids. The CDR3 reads CASSYPIGQAHYEQYF. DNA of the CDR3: TGTGCCAGCAGTTACCCAATTGGACAGGCCCACTACGAGCAGTACTTC.

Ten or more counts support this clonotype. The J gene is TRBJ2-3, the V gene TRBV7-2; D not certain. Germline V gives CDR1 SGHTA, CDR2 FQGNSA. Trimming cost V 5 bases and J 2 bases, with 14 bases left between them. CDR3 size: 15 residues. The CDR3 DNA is TGTGCCAGCAGCCGGGTAGGACGGGCCACAGATACGCAGTATTTT. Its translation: CASSRVGRATDTQYF. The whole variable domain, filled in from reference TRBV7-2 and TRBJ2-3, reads GAGVSQSPSNKVTEKGKDVELRCDPISGHTALYWYRQSLGQGLEFLIYFQGNSAPDKSGLPSDRFSAERTGGSVSTLTIQRTQQEDSAVYLCASSRVGRATDTQYFGPGTRLTVL.

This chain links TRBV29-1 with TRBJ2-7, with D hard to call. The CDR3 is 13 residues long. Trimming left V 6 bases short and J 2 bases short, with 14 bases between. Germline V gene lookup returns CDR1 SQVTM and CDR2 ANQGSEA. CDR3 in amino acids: CSVETTPTYEQYF. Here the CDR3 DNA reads TGCAGCGTCGAGACGACCCCAACCTACGAGCAGTACTTC.

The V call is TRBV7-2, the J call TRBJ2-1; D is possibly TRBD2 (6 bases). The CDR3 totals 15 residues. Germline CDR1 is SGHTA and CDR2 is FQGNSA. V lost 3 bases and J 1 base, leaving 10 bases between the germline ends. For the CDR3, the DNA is TGTGCCAGCAGCTTTACTAGCAGTTCCTACAATGAGCAGTTCTTC. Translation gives CASSFTSSSYNEQFF.

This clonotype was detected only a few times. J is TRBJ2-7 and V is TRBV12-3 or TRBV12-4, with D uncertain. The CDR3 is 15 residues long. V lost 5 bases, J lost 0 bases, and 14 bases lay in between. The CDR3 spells CASSPPRQSSYEQYF. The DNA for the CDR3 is TGTGCCAGCAGTCCACCTCGTCAGAGCTCCTACGAGCAGTACTTC.

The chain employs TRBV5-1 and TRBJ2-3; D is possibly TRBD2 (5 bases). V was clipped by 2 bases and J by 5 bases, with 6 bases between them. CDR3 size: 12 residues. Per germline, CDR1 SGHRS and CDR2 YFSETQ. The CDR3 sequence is CASSFSEDTQYF. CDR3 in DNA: TGCGCCAGCAGCTTTAGCGAAGATACGCAGTATTTT.

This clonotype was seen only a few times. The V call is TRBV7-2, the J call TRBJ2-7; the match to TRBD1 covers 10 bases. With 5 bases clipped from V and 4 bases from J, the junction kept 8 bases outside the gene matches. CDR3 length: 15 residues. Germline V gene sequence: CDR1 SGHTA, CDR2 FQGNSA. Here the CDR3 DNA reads TGTGCCAGCAGCCCCGACAGGGGGCTAGGGTACGAGCAGTACTTC. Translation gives CASSPDRGLGYEQYF.

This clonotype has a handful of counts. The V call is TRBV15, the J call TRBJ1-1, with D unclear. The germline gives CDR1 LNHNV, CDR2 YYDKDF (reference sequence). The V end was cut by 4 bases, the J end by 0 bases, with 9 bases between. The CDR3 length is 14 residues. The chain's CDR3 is CATSKQIMNTEAFF. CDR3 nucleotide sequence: TGTGCCACCAGCAAGCAAATCATGAACACTGAAGCTTTCTTT.

The CDR3 coding sequence is TGTGCCAGTAGTATAAGGGCTCGAGACCGGGACAGGGTACGATACGAGACCCAGTACTTC. It encodes CASSIRARDRDRVRYETQYF. The chain employs TRBV19 and TRBJ2-5, with 9 bases identical to TRBD1. CDR3 length: 20 amino acids. V was pared by 2 bases and J by 5 bases, with 21 bases of the junction left unmatched. Germline-derived CDR1 and CDR2 are LNHDA and SQIVND (reference sequence).